This TCR beta chain was sequenced during a study of CD8 T cell repertoires and HIV-1 epitope variants. Study details: Separate from the cultures, 1M uncultured T cells served as baseline.

V shed 0 bases and J shed 6 bases, with 10 bases lying between them. The CDR3 consists of 14 residues. CDR1 and CDR2 (germline): SGDLS, YYNGEE. Using immunoSEQ multiplex PCR, the repertoire was profiled, and TCRdb retains in-frame clones only, with some absent. The sample includes 80,000 to 95,000 clones, around 67% of them seen just once. The receptor's source is a male donor with HIV. The sample consisted of uncultured baseline CD8+ T cells from peripheral blood mononuclear cells (PBMCs). The chain carries TRBV9 and TRBJ2-1; D remains unclear. CDR3 in DNA: TGTGCCAGCAGCGTAGCCCAGCGTGGCAATGAGCAGTTCTTC. Amino acid sequence: CASSVAQRGNEQFF.